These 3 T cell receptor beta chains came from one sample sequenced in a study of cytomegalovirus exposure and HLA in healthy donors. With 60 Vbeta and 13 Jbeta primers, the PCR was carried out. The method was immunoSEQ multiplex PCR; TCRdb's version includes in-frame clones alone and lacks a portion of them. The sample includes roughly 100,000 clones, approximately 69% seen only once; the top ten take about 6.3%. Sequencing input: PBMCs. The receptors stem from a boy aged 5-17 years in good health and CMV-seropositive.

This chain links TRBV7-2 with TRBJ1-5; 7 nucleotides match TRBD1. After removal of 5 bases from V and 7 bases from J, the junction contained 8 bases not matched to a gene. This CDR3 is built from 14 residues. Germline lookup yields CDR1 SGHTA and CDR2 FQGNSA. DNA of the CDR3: TGTGCCAGCAGCGGAGGACAGGAGGGGCAGCCCCAGCATTTT. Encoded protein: CASSGGQEGQPQHF.

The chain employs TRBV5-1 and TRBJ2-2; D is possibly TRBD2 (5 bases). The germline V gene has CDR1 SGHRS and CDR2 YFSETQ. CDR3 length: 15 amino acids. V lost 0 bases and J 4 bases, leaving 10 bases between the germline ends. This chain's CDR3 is CASSLDGGSTGELFF. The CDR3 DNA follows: TGCGCCAGCAGCTTGGATGGAGGTTCCACCGGGGAGCTGTTTTTT. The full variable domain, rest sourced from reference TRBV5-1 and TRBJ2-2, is KAGVTQTPRYLIKTRGQQVTLSCSPISGHRSVSWYQQTPGQGLQFLFEYFSETQRNKGNFPGRFSGRQFSNSRSEMNVSTLELGDSALYLCASSLDGGSTGELFFGEGSRLTVL.

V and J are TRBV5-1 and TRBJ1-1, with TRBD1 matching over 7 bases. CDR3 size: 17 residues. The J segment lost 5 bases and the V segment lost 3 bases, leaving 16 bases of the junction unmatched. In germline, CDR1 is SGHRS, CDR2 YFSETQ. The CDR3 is CASSSSPGMTGLTEAFF. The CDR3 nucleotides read TGCGCCAGCAGCTCTTCGCCGGGAATGACAGGGTTGACTGAAGCTTTCTTT. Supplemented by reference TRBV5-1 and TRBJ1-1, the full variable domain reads KAGVTQTPRYLIKTRGQQVTLSCSPISGHRSVSWYQQTPGQGLQFLFEYFSETQRNKGNFPGRFSGRQFSNSRSEMNVSTLELGDSALYLCASSSSPGMTGLTEAFFGQGTRLTVV.